A single sample gave rise to the 11 T cell receptor beta chains below, sequenced in a study of naive and memory T cell subsets. Four PCR rounds used nested alpha and beta constant region primers plus the SP2 primer. TCRdb used MiXCR to reprocess the UMI-ligation and nested PCR reads, holding one entry per CDR3 protein. The top ten hold approximately 2.8% of the sample, which has some 30,000 distinct CDR3 sequences, roughly 7.3% seen once. Treatment indicated: skin biopsy from PPD injection site in Mantoux-positive individual. The library had UMIs added by 3' ligation of an oligonucleotide to TCR cDNA. Here the sequenced sample was skin, taken from a tuberculin skin test site. The receptor set was obtained from an adult in good health.

The chain uses TRBV19 and TRBJ2-1; D not certain. Trimming took off 3 bases at V and 4 bases at J, with 1 base between the two ends. The length of the CDR3 is 11 residues. Germline CDR1 reads LNHDA; CDR2 reads SQIVND (reference sequence). CDR3 residues: CASSIYNEQFF. For the CDR3, the DNA is TGTGCCAGTAGTATTTACAATGAGCAGTTCTTC.

The table lists this clonotype with many counts. The CDR3 bases are TGTGCCAGCAGCCGGACAGGGTACTACGAGCAGTACTTC. It is translated as CASSRTGYYEQYF. V usage is TRBV14 and J usage is TRBJ2-7; TRBD1 aligns across 8 bases. The CDR3 runs 13 residues. V dropped 4 bases and J dropped 3; count of bases not matched to a gene: 2. Germline loops: CDR1 SGHDN, CDR2 FVKESK.

The gene calls are TRBV20-1 and TRBJ2-3; D is perhaps TRBD1 (6 bases). The length of the CDR3 is 15 residues. The V gene's germline CDR1 is DFQATT and CDR2 SNEGSKA (reference sequence). The V and J ends lost 0 bases and 0 bases respectively, with 10 bases between them. CDR3: CSARDRTVSTDTQYF. The CDR3 bases are TGCAGTGCTAGAGATAGGACAGTGAGCACAGATACGCAGTATTTT.

This clonotype has only a few counts. The V gene is TRBV7-9, the J gene TRBJ1-2; TRBD1 matches at 9 bases. The CDR3 has 15 residues. The junction had 5 bases not matched to a gene; V was cut back by 4 bases and J by 2 bases. Germline loops: CDR1 SEHNR, CDR2 FQNEAQ (reference sequence). The CDR3 reads CASSSAGTGNYGYTF. The DNA of the CDR3 is TGTGCCAGCAGCTCCGCCGGGACAGGGAACTATGGCTACACCTTC.

The J gene is TRBJ2-5, the V gene TRBV2; D unclear. The CDR3 loop spans 14 amino acids. Germline CDR1 and CDR2: SNHLY and FYNNEI. V gave up 2 bases and J gave up 7 bases, with 14 bases separating them. CDR3 nucleotides: TGTGCCAGCAGTGAAAGTAGCAGGATGGGGACCCAGTACTTC. Amino acid sequence: CASSESSRMGTQYF.

This clonotype has at least ten counts. The J gene is TRBJ2-3, the V gene TRBV20-1, with D possibly TRBD2 on 5 matching bases. Germline V gene data show CDR1 as DFQATT and CDR2 as SNEGSKA (reference sequence). V lost 2 bases, J lost 0 bases, and 12 bases lay in between. The CDR3 covers 15 residues. The CDR3 nucleotides read TGCAGTGCTAGATCGCTAGCTTGGAGCACAGATACGCAGTATTTT. Amino acid sequence: CSARSLAWSTDTQYF.

At least ten counts were recorded for this clonotype. The chain employs TRBV20-1 and TRBJ2-3, with 9 positions matching TRBD2. The CDR3 has 14 residues. Germline V CDR1 and CDR2: DFQATT, SNEGSKA (reference sequence). The trim removed 5 bases at V and 0 bases at J, leaving 3 bases unmatched. The CDR3 here is CSARTSASTDTQYF. The CDR3 DNA reads TGCAGTGCTCGGACTAGCGCAAGCACAGATACGCAGTATTTT.

CDR3 bases: TGTGCTAGTGGTTTGGGGGGTGAAGCTTTCTTT. It encodes CASGLGGEAFF. The chain combines TRBV12-5 with TRBJ1-1, with D unresolved. The CDR3 spans 11 residues. Between the trimmed V and J ends, which lost 1 base and 7 bases, there was a span of 4 bases. Per the germline V gene, CDR1 is LGHNT and CDR2 is FRNRAP.

V usage is TRBV27 and J usage is TRBJ2-1, with TRBD2 identical over 10 bases. J gave up 2 bases and V 5 bases, and 6 bases lay outside the gene matches. The CDR3 length is 16 residues. Germline V gene sequence: CDR1 MNHEY, CDR2 SMNVEV (reference sequence). The CDR3 DNA sequence: TGTGCCAGCAGTGGAAATCTAGCGGGGGCCTACAATGAGCAGTTCTTC. The encoded protein is CASSGNLAGAYNEQFF.

The table lists this clonotype with many counts. This chain links TRBV20-1 with TRBJ2-1, with TRBD1 as a possible D gene (6 bases). V was clipped by 6 bases and J by 7 bases, with 22 bases between them. This CDR3 spans 15 amino acids. Looked up from germline, CDR1 is DFQATT and CDR2 is SNEGSKA (reference sequence). CDR3 residues: CSAKVHRALSNEQFF. The CDR3 DNA is TGCAGTGCCAAGGTTCACAGGGCCCTGTCGAATGAGCAGTTCTTC.

This clonotype is categorized as medium-sized. The chain carries TRBV25-1 and TRBJ2-7; no clear D gene. Germline V CDR1 and CDR2: MGHDK, SYGVNS. V was trimmed by 4 bases and J by 6 bases, leaving 10 bases between them. This CDR3 region has 12 residues. The CDR3 sequence: CASSAGSGEQYF. The DNA of the CDR3 is TGTGCCAGCAGTGCGGGTTCTGGCGAGCAGTACTTC.